This T cell receptor (beta chain) was identified in a study of T-cell reconstitution after alpha-beta-depleted transplantation in children. This clonotype has more than one count but fewer than ten. The authors prepared the TCRbeta library with unique molecular identifiers. One entry per CDR3 protein results from TCRdb running MiXCR on the PCR reads. The sample holds about 610,000 distinct CDR3 sequences; roughly a tenth are singletons and the top ten take about 4.3%. The specimen comprised PBMCs from the stem cell graft donor, sampled from the stem cell graft. This TCR was sampled from a human donor who donated a stem cell graft to a child with acute myeloid leukemia.

The CDR3 here is CASSQDKEQYF. The CDR3, as DNA: TGTGCCAGCAGCCAAGATAAGGAGCAGTACTTC. The genes are TRBV3-1 and TRBJ2-7; no clear D gene. This CDR3 spans 11 amino acids. Looked up from germline, CDR1 is LGHDT and CDR2 is YNNKEL (reference sequence). V was trimmed by 0 bases and J by 7 bases, leaving 4 bases between them.